These 5 T cell receptor beta chains originate from one sample sequenced in a study of T cells in Graves' hyperthyroidism and ophthalmopathy. Amplified TCR beta CDR3 regions came from RNA transcripts. A first-round RT-PCR of the TCR CDR3 used the HTBI primer set. MiXCR was run by TCRdb on the multiplex PCR reads, yielding one entry per CDR3 protein. This sample has 640,000 or so distinct CDR3 sequences; 13% to 15% occur once, and the top ten carry roughly 7%. What was sequenced was blood. These receptors were obtained from a woman between 18 and 29 years old with Graves' ophthalmopathy.

This clonotype showed up many times. CDR3 coding DNA: TGTGCCAGCAGCCAAGCCACCTACGAGCAGTACTTC. Residues: CASSQATYEQYF. The chain combines TRBV3-1 with TRBJ2-7; D unclear. Germline V CDR1 and CDR2: LGHDT, YNNKEL (reference sequence). Trimming left V 1 base short and J 2 bases short, with 3 bases between. The CDR3 is 12 residues long.

Notes on this clonotype: A much more abundant neighbour one base away suggests this may be a read error. V usage is TRBV10-3 and J usage is TRBJ2-1; D possibly uses TRBD1 or TRBD2 (7 bases each). The CDR3 loop spans 14 amino acids. V dropped 0 bases and J dropped 11 bases, with 14 bases sitting between them. Germline V gene data show CDR1 as ENHRY and CDR2 as SYGVKD. CDR3 sequence reads: CAISESRGGNKQFF. Written as DNA, the CDR3 is TGTGCCATCAGTGAGTCCAGGGGGGGTAATAAGCAGTTCTTC.

This clonotype was recorded at least ten times. The chain carries TRBV27 and TRBJ2-5, with D possibly being TRBD2 (5 bases). The length of the CDR3 is 14 residues. Per germline, CDR1 MNHEY and CDR2 SMNVEV (reference sequence). The V and J ends lost 3 bases and 2 bases respectively, with 10 bases between them. In nucleotides, the CDR3 is TGTGCCAGCAGTTTTCAACTAGGTCAAGAGACCCAGTACTTC. Protein product: CASSFQLGQETQYF.

The CDR3 here is CASRAGTNEQYF. CDR3 in DNA: TGCGCCAGCAGGGCAGGGACAAACGAGCAGTACTTC. The rearrangement joins TRBV5-1 to TRBJ2-7, with TRBD1 as a possible D gene (6 bases). The CDR3 is 12 amino acids. V dropped 5 bases and J dropped 5 bases, with 11 bases sitting between them. The V gene's germline CDR1 is SGHRS and CDR2 YFSETQ.

The table lists this clonotype with many counts. The chain employs TRBV5-5 and TRBJ1-2; maybe TRBD1 (5 bases). V dropped 7 bases and J dropped 8 bases, with 18 bases sitting between them. The CDR3 consists of 13 residues. The germline V gene encodes CDR1 SGHKS and CDR2 YYEKEE (reference sequence). CDR3 coding DNA: TGTGCCAGCCTTAACCTGGGGGTTTGGGGCTACACCTTC. Residues: CASLNLGVWGYTF.